What follows is one T cell receptor (beta chain) and its context. With 4 bases clipped from V and 2 bases from J, the junction kept 7 bases outside the gene matches. CDR1 and CDR2 (germline): LGHNA, YSLEER. CDR3 length: 17 amino acids. The record originates from a study of blood T cell repertoires in COVID-19. Study at large: Sources were T cells, B-cell-depleted T cells, or PBMCs; the material itself was cDNA or gDNA.

Here immunoSEQ multiplex PCR was the method, and the copy in TCRdb shows in-frame clones only, minus some. The sample gives some 25,000 clones, roughly 80% of which show up once; about 8.1% is in the top ten. The sample was peripheral blood. The receptor's source is a human donor in a cohort sampled during active COVID-19. This chain joins TRBV4-3 and TRBJ2-3; the match to TRBD2 covers 12 bases. The CDR3 is CASSPFRLAGVTDTQYF. The DNA for the CDR3 is TGCGCCAGCAGCCCCTTTAGACTAGCGGGAGTCACAGATACGCAGTATTTT.